This entry features one T cell receptor (beta chain) sequence. Some clones are missing from TCRdb's copy, which holds only in-frame ones; the method was immunoSEQ multiplex PCR. The sample has roughly 770,000 clones; about 97% are singletons. Naive CD8 cells lacked CD45RO and underwent positive selection for CCR7, leaving out terminally differentiated effector memory CD45RA+ cells. These data originate in a study of shared clonotypes between healthy human individuals. This clonotype was sampled from a man aged 30 to 45 in good health. Source material: naive CD8+ T cells sorted from blood.

In DNA form, the CDR3 reads TGTGCCAGCACCTACTACCGGGACAGTGGATTCTACACCTTC. It is translated as CASTYYRDSGFYTF. The rearrangement links TRBV11-2 to TRBJ1-2; 7 bases are shared with TRBD1. The CDR3 is made up of 14 amino acids. CDR1 is SGHAT, CDR2 FQNNGV, per germline. The ends lost 7 bases at V and 10 bases at J; junction bases unmatched: 15.